This TCR beta chain was found in a study of CD8 T cells in ankylosing spondylitis. In this sample, this clonotype turned up many times. This CDR3 is 14 amino acids long. V trimming: 4 bases; J trimming: 6 bases; junction bases outside the gene matches: 4. TCRdb called the 5' RACE reads again in MiXCR, with one record for every CDR3 protein. There are 160,000 or so distinct CDR3 sequences in the sample; approximately 10% occur only once, and about 15% lies in the top ten. The sequenced sample was blood, either unsorted or a sorted T cell fraction (not recorded which). This receptor was taken from a female donor with ankylosing spondylitis or in good health (not recorded which). J is TRBJ2-1 and V is TRBV12-3 or TRBV12-4; 9 bases align to TRBD2. CDR3 protein: CASSSGLASNEQFF. In DNA form, the CDR3 reads TGTGCCAGCAGTTCCGGACTAGCGTCCAATGAGCAGTTCTTC.